This T cell receptor (beta chain) was identified in a study of T cell responses to AZD1222 COVID-19 vaccine. Sequencing used immunoSEQ multiplex PCR; TCRdb keeps in-frame clones, though not all of them. The data show about 130,000 clones, with around 90% seen just once and 1% to 1.4% held by the top ten. Per germline, CDR1 MDHEN and CDR2 SYDVKM. This CDR3 is 14 amino acids long. V trimming: 10 bases; J trimming: 7 bases; junction bases outside the gene matches: 13. The TCR originated in an adult who received the AZD1222 COVID-19 vaccine. Sample: peripheral blood, taken 28 days after the second AZD1222 dose. The rearrangement links TRBV28 to TRBJ2-1; TRBD1 matches at 7 bases. CDR3 sequence: CAIPKDRLTNEQFF. Written as DNA, the CDR3 is TGTGCCATCCCAAAGGACAGGCTCACGAATGAGCAGTTCTTC.